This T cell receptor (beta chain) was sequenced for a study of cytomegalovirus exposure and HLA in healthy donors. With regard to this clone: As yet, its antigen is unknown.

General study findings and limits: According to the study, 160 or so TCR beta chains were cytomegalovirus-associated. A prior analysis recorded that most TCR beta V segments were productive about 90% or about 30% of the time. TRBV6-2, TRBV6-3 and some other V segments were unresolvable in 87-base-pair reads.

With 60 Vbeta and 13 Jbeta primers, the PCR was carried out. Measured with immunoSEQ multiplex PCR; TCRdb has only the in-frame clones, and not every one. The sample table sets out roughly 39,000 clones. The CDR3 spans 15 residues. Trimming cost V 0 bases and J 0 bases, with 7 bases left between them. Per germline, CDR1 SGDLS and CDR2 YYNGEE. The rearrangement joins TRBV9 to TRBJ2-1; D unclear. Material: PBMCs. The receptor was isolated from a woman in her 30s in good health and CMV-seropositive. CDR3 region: CASSVAVSSYNEQFF. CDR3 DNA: TGTGCCAGCAGCGTAGCGGTAAGCTCCTACAATGAGCAGTTCTTC.